The source of this T cell receptor (beta chain) is a study of brain metastases from non-small cell lung cancer (dated by TCRdb to about 2019). The study in broad terms: The immune microenvironment of paired resected primary tumors and brain metastases from non-small-cell lung cancer patients was profiled. Results the study describes overall, beyond this receptor: T-cell infiltration was lower in brain metastases than in primary tumors (P < 0.001). Paired brain metastases and primary tumors largely shared TCR repertoires, although T-cell densities in the metastases were sparse. Compared with the matched primary tumors, T-cell clones appeared to be expanded in about two thirds of brain metastases.

The germline V gene encodes CDR1 LGHDT and CDR2 YNNKEL (reference sequence). Spanning cysteine to phenylalanine, the CDR3 consists of 12 amino acids. The kept DNA is CDR3 alone, 36 bases in frame from the first base. V loses 4 bases, J loses 10 bases, and the germline ends lie 13 bases apart. About this clone: It has no known antigen specificity. Nothing much larger sits one base from this clone, and base qualities are not available.

A total of 39 patients with non-small-cell lung cancer that had been surgically resected, each with specimens from both a primary tumor and a brain metastasis, made up the cohort. Tumor specimens were archival formalin-fixed, paraffin-embedded tissues. Libraries were built with the immunoSEQ multiplex PCR assay. Sequencing of the T-cell receptor beta chain repertoire was carried out together with a 770-gene immune expression panel. This is the immuneACCESS table as TCRdb keeps it, with only in-frame sequences that have V and J called. A part of the clones is gone; compared with another copy, unresolved V genes explain less than half, and the rest is unexplained. For this sample there are roughly 14,000 clones; around 81% appear just once. More than 7.5% of the sample belongs to the ten largest clones.

The chain is assembled from TRBV3-1 (or the pseudogene TRBV3-2) and TRBJ1-1; a weak D assignment points to TRBD1 (5 bases agree). Sequencing was performed on primary lung tumor tissue. The cell subset or site tag for this specimen amounts to: primary lung tumor paired with brain metastasis. The TCR originated in a donor aged 40 or older with non-small cell lung cancer. Read as DNA, the sequence is TGTGCCAGCAGCCCTCCCGGCGGGGGAGCTTTCTTT. This sequence encodes CASSPPGGGAFF.